These 27 T cell receptor beta chains share one sample of origin, sequenced in a study of T cell changes during pregnancy in multiple sclerosis (dated by TCRdb to the late 2010s). Library preparation was by the immunoSEQ multiplex PCR assay. In TCRdb, the immuneACCESS table is reduced to in-frame sequences with V and J assigned. These tables do not hold every clone; where another copy was compared, an unresolved V gene accounts for under half, and the others remain unexplained. Across this sample there are around 50,000 clones, with 94% seen only once. Together, the top ten hold about 4.5% of the sample. The sample consisted of CD8+ T cells from peripheral blood mononuclear cells, taken in the first trimester of pregnancy. The receptors were gathered from a female donor with multiple sclerosis, enrolled in a pregnancy study.

The J gene is TRBJ2-7, the V gene TRBV7-9; TRBD1 is a possible D gene (6 bases). Germline V gene lookup returns CDR1 SEHNR and CDR2 FQNEAQ (reference sequence). V was trimmed by 4 bases and J by 6 bases, leaving 22 bases between them. CDR3 length: 16 residues. This CDR3 reads CASSSNRDTWMREQYF. The CDR3, as DNA: TGTGCCAGCAGCTCAAACCGGGACACTTGGATGCGCGAGCAGTACTTC. The whole variable domain, filled in from reference TRBV7-9 and TRBJ2-7, reads DTGVSQNPRHKITKRGQNVTFRCDPISEHNRLYWYRQTLGQGPEFLTYFQNEAQLEKSRLLSDRFSAERPKGSFSTLEIQRTEQGDSAMYLCASSSNRDTWMREQYFGPGTRLTVT.

This clone has only one observation. This chain joins TRBV30 and TRBJ2-3; D is undetermined. This CDR3 contains 13 residues. Germline lookup yields CDR1 GTSNPN and CDR2 SVGIG (reference sequence). V was shortened by 3 bases and J by 3 bases, with 10 bases between the two germline ends. The CDR3 region is CAWSPLETDTQYF. CDR3 nucleotides: TGTGCCTGGAGCCCTCTAGAGACAGATACGCAGTATTTT.

This chain connects TRBV29-1 to TRBJ2-7, with TRBD2 matching over 11 bases. V trimming: 6 bases; J trimming: 0 bases; junction bases outside the gene matches: 4. The germline V gene has CDR1 SQVTM and CDR2 ANQGSEA. This CDR3 is built from 14 residues. The CDR3 DNA follows: TGCAGCGTGGATGGGACTAGCGGCTCCTACGAGCAGTACTTC. This gives the protein CSVDGTSGSYEQYF.

The V gene is TRBV7-6, the J gene TRBJ2-7; 8 positions match TRBD1. The CDR3 has 14 amino acids. With 5 bases clipped from V and 1 base from J, the junction kept 4 bases outside the gene matches. CDR1 SGHVS and CDR2 FNYEAQ come from the germline V gene. CDR3 sequence: CASSHTGGSYEQYF. The DNA of the CDR3 is TGTGCCAGCAGCCATACAGGGGGGTCCTACGAGCAGTACTTC.

This clone was recorded once. CDR3 sequence reads: CASSQDRGTRDSPLHF. CDR3 DNA: TGCGCCAGCAGCCAAGACAGGGGGACAAGAGATTCACCCCTCCACTTT. The chain joins TRBV4-3 to TRBJ1-6; 7 bases are shared with TRBD1. Germline trimming cut 0 bases from V and 8 bases from J; bases unmatched to any gene: 7. The length of the CDR3 is 16 residues. The V gene's germline CDR1 is LGHNA and CDR2 YSLEER.

J is TRBJ2-5 and V is TRBV15; weak D call: TRBD1 (5 bases). Germline V gene lookup returns CDR1 LNHNV and CDR2 YYDKDF (reference sequence). The ends were cut back, 1 base at V and 5 bases at J, with 17 bases in the middle. CDR3 length: 16 residues. As DNA, the CDR3 is TGTGCCACCAGCAGAGTAGAAGGGGTGGAGAGGGAGACCCAGTACTTC. It encodes CATSRVEGVERETQYF.

The chain uses TRBV13 and TRBJ2-5, with D possibly matching TRBD2 (6 bases). The length of the CDR3 is 14 residues. The germline V and J ends were trimmed by 5 bases and 2 bases, with 12 bases remaining between them. The germline CDR1 and CDR2 sequences are PRHDT and FYEKMQ (reference sequence). CDR3 in amino acids: CASSAGGVQETQYF. CDR3 nucleotides: TGTGCCAGCAGCGCGGGCGGGGTACAAGAGACCCAGTACTTC.

This clone was recorded only once. CDR3 residues: CASRGGPDEQYF. In nucleotides, the CDR3 is TGTGCCAGCAGGGGGGGTCCGGACGAGCAGTACTTC. The chain is built from TRBV2 and TRBJ2-7; TRBD2 is a possible D gene (6 bases). The CDR3 contains 12 residues. Trimming shortened V by 6 bases and J by 5 bases, and 11 bases separated the two germline ends. Germline V gives CDR1 SNHLY, CDR2 FYNNEI.

Worth noting for this clone: Other DNA sequences in this sample translate to the same CDR3. The chain joins TRBV7-9 to TRBJ1-2; the D gene is possibly TRBD1 (6 bases). Deletions cut 9 bases from V and 1 base from J, with 18 bases between. This CDR3 is 15 amino acids long. CDR1 is SEHNR and CDR2 is FQNEAQ in the germline V gene (reference sequence). The chain's CDR3 is CASSPSGEYNYGYTF. For the CDR3, the DNA is TGTGCCAGTAGCCCGTCAGGGGAATATAACTATGGCTACACCTTC.

The table lists this clone with a few counts. The chain couples TRBV27 to TRBJ1-1; a weak D match, TRBD1 (5 bases). Germline V CDR1 and CDR2: MNHEY, SMNVEV (reference sequence). This CDR3 spans 14 amino acids. V lost 2 bases and J lost 0, with 7 bases in between. The CDR3 loop is CASSLTRVNTEAFF. CDR3 nucleotide sequence: TGTGCCAGCAGTTTAACCAGGGTGAACACTGAAGCTTTCTTT.

This rearrangement joins TRBV4-2 to TRBJ1-1; D not certain. CDR3 size: 15 residues. V was pared by 0 bases and J by 0 bases, with 8 bases between. CDR1 is LGHNA and CDR2 is YNFKEQ in the germline V gene. In nucleotides, the CDR3 is TGTGCCAGCAGCCAAGAAAACCCTATGAACACTGAAGCTTTCTTT. The encoded protein is CASSQENPMNTEAFF.

The chain combines TRBV9 with TRBJ2-3; 16 positions match TRBD2. CDR3 length equals 18 residues. Germline loops: CDR1 SGDLS, CDR2 YYNGEE. After removal of 3 bases from V and 4 bases from J, the junction contained 8 bases not matched to a gene. The CDR3 sequence: CASSATGTSGGASDTQYF. In nucleotides, the CDR3 is TGTGCCAGCAGCGCGACCGGGACTAGCGGGGGGGCGTCAGATACGCAGTATTTT.

The genes are TRBV9 and TRBJ2-3, with D tentatively TRBD2 (5 bases). The CDR3 has 14 residues. Germline loops: CDR1 SGDLS, CDR2 YYNGEE. With 3 bases removed from V and 2 bases from J, the gap between germline ends came to 10 bases. For the CDR3, the DNA is TGTGCCAGCAGCGCATGGACTGACACAGATACGCAGTATTTT. It codes for CASSAWTDTDTQYF.

The chain uses TRBV19 and TRBJ1-1; no definite D call. Germline CDR1 reads LNHDA; CDR2 reads SQIVND (reference sequence). V was trimmed by 1 base and J by 1 base, leaving 7 bases between them. The CDR3 contains 14 residues. The CDR3 here is CASSIVSRNTEAFF. The CDR3 coding sequence is TGTGCCAGTAGTATAGTTTCTCGGAACACTGAAGCTTTCTTT.

The rearrangement links TRBV7-6 to TRBJ2-1; D may be TRBD1 (6 bases). The CDR3 extends over 16 amino acids. The germline CDR1 and CDR2 sequences are SGHVS and FNYEAQ. The ends were cut back, 3 bases at V and 0 bases at J, with 12 bases in the middle. CDR3 bases: TGTGCCAGCAGCTTGACGACAGGAGCCTCCTACAATGAGCAGTTCTTC. Its protein product is CASSLTTGASYNEQFF.

The V call is TRBV5-1, the J call TRBJ2-1, with TRBD2 matching over 9 bases. CDR1 is SGHRS and CDR2 is YFSETQ in the germline V gene. The CDR3 runs to 17 residues. The V segment lost 3 bases and the J segment 4 bases; nucleotides outside the gene matches: 11. CDR3: CASSSWGGRGIYNEQFF. CDR3 DNA sequence: TGCGCCAGCAGCTCCTGGGGCGGGAGGGGGATTTACAATGAGCAGTTCTTC.

This chain links TRBV13 with TRBJ2-1, with a possible D match to TRBD1 (6 bases). The V end lost 3 bases, the J end lost 3 bases, and 6 bases lay between the germline ends. Germline CDR1 reads PRHDT; CDR2 reads FYEKMQ (reference sequence). This CDR3 region has 13 residues. The chain's CDR3 is CASSFRGYNEQFF. CDR3 nucleotides: TGTGCCAGCAGCTTCAGGGGCTACAATGAGCAGTTCTTC.

The rearrangement joins TRBV6-4 to TRBJ2-1, with 9 bases lining up with TRBD2. Germline lookup yields CDR1 MRHNA and CDR2 SNTAGT. V was pared by 3 bases and J by 3 bases, with 3 bases of the junction left unmatched. This CDR3 has 15 residues. CDR3 DNA sequence: TGTGCCAGCAGTGAAGGTAGCGGGAGCTACAATGAGCAGTTCTTC. It yields the protein CASSEGSGSYNEQFF.

J is TRBJ2-7 and V is TRBV29-1; TRBD1 matches at 8 bases. After removal of 7 bases from V and 6 bases from J, the junction contained 5 bases not matched to a gene. The CDR3 length is 11 residues. The germline gives CDR1 SQVTM, CDR2 ANQGSEA. The CDR3: CSGQGPVEQYF. The CDR3 DNA sequence: TGCAGCGGACAGGGGCCGGTCGAGCAGTACTTC.

This rearrangement joins TRBV27 to TRBJ1-2, with a possible D match to TRBD1 (5 bases). The length of the CDR3 is 14 residues. CDR1 MNHEY and CDR2 SMNVEV come from the germline V gene (reference sequence). Trimming stripped 3 bases from V and 3 bases from J, with 11 bases between. CDR3 DNA: TGTGCCAGCAGTTTGGGGGGAAGGGACTATGGCTACACCTTC. Its translation: CASSLGGRDYGYTF.

The chain is built from TRBV5-1 and TRBJ2-3, with D perhaps matching TRBD2 (5 bases). Trimming removed 0 bases at V and 3 bases at J, with 17 bases between. CDR1 and CDR2 from the germline V gene are SGHRS and YFSETQ. The CDR3 is 17 residues long. CDR3 loop: CASSLAGLGAATDTQYF. CDR3 DNA sequence: TGCGCCAGCAGCTTGGCGGGTCTGGGAGCGGCGACAGATACGCAGTATTTT.

By sample share, this clone is medium-sized. The V gene is TRBV14, the J gene TRBJ2-5; 7 nucleotides align to TRBD2. The CDR3 length is 15 residues. V trimming: 4 bases; J trimming: 10 bases; junction bases outside the gene matches: 15. CDR1 is SGHDN and CDR2 is FVKESK in the germline V gene. The CDR3 bases are TGTGCCAGCAGCCCTGGGGACTATCGAACGGTAGACCAGTACTTC. It translates to CASSPGDYRTVDQYF.

The CDR3 sequence: CASSSLDRADYEQYF. The CDR3 DNA sequence: TGCGCCAGCAGCTCACTAGACAGGGCTGATTACGAGCAGTACTTC. This sequence joins TRBV4-1 and TRBJ2-5, with TRBD1 identical over 7 bases. The J call is uncertain, as TRBJ2-7 better fits the DNA end. In germline, CDR1 is MGHRA, CDR2 YSYEKL. The CDR3 is 15 residues long.

The chain links TRBV9 to TRBJ1-2; D is possibly TRBD1 (6 bases). The germline V gene encodes CDR1 SGDLS and CDR2 YYNGEE. The V end was cut by 0 bases, the J end by 8 bases, with 8 bases between. The CDR3 is 12 residues long. CDR3: CASSVARGGYTF. CDR3 in DNA: TGTGCCAGCAGCGTAGCCAGGGGAGGCTACACCTTC.

The chain employs TRBV19 and TRBJ2-7, with D perhaps matching TRBD1 (6 bases). CDR3 size: 15 residues. Germline-derived CDR1 and CDR2 are LNHDA and SQIVND (reference sequence). V was cut by 1 base and J by 1 base, with 11 bases left in between. CDR3 DNA: TGTGCCAGTAGTATAGTAGGGGACACTTCCTACGAGCAGTACTTC. Its translation is CASSIVGDTSYEQYF.

The CDR3 sequence is CASSLGATYEQYF. The CDR3 DNA follows: TGTGCCAGCAGCTTGGGGGCCACCTACGAGCAGTACTTC. The chain carries TRBV11-2 and TRBJ2-7; D possibly corresponds to TRBD1 (6 bases). The ends were cut back, 3 bases at V and 2 bases at J, with 8 bases in the middle. The CDR3 is 13 residues long. Germline V gene sequence: CDR1 SGHAT, CDR2 FQNNGV.

This clone was found once. The chain has TRBV4-3 and TRBJ1-2, with 8 bases that match TRBD1. CDR3 size: 18 residues. Germline loops: CDR1 LGHNA, CDR2 YSLEER. Germline trimming cut 0 bases from V and 7 bases from J; bases unmatched to any gene: 16. This CDR3 reads CASSQDRTGPPPRGGYTF. CDR3 sequence (DNA): TGCGCCAGCAGCCAAGACCGGACAGGGCCCCCTCCTCGGGGTGGCTACACCTTC.